This entry is about one TCR beta chain. Its antigen is unidentified. The data were taken from a study of T-cell memory formation after mild COVID-19. Across the whole study: There were largely donor-specific TCR clusters.

From the 5' RACE reads, TCRdb called clonotypes with MiXCR, one entry per CDR3 protein. This sample has about 130,000 distinct CDR3 sequences, with over 15% found just once. General study findings and limits: Day 15 to 85 contractors were CD4/CD8 balanced; later expanders leaned CD4+. Pre-infection memory contained some responding clones, which suggested that cross-reactive memory had joined.

The sequence came from a man younger than 35 who had mild COVID-19 (a few samples of this study predate the infection). Cell type and time point are not known. What was sequenced was PBMCs or a T cell subset sorted from them (not recorded which).

The CDR3 loop reads CASSVTGTVGTEAFF. In nucleotides, the CDR3 is TGCGCCAGCAGCGTTACCGGGACAGTGGGCACTGAAGCTTTCTTT. The rearrangement uses TRBV5-1 and TRBJ1-1; TRBD1 matches at 7 bases. This CDR3 comprises 15 residues. Per germline, CDR1 SGHRS and CDR2 YFSETQ. Unmatched junction bases numbered 10, after V lost 4 bases and J lost 4 bases.